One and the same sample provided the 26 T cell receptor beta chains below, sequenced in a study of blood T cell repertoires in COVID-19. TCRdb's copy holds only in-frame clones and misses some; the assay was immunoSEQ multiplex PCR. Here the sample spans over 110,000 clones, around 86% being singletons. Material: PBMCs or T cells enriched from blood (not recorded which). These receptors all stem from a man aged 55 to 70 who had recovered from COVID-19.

CDR3 amino acids: CASSRPGGDLYNEQFF. CDR3 in DNA: TGTGCCAGCAGCCGCCCCGGCGGGGACCTCTACAATGAGCAGTTCTTC. The V and J genes are TRBV3-1 (or the pseudogene TRBV3-2) and TRBJ2-1; D possibly corresponds to TRBD2 (6 bases). In germline, CDR1 is LGHDT, CDR2 YNNKEL (reference sequence). V was clipped by 4 bases and J by 3 bases, with 16 bases between them. CDR3 size: 16 residues.

CDR3 in DNA: TGCAGCGGTGGGACTGCCTTTGAGCAGTTCTTC. Translating it yields CSGGTAFEQFF. This chain links TRBV29-1 with TRBJ2-1; D may be TRBD2 (6 bases). CDR1 SQVTM and CDR2 ANQGSEA come from the germline V gene. V lost 7 bases and J lost 9, with 13 bases in between. This CDR3 comprises 11 residues.

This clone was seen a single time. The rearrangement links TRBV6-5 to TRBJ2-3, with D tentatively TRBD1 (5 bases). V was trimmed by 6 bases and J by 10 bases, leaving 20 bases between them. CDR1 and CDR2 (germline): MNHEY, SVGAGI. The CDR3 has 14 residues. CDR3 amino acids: CASSPARSAGSQYF. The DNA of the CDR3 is TGTGCCAGCAGCCCCGCCCGTTCGGCAGGGTCGCAGTATTTT.

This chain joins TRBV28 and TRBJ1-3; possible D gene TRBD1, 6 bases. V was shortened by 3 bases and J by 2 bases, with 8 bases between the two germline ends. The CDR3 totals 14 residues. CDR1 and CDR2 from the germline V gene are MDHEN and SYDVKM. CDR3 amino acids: CASSFRTAGNTIYF. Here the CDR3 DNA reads TGTGCCAGCAGTTTTCGGACAGCTGGAAACACCATATATTTT.

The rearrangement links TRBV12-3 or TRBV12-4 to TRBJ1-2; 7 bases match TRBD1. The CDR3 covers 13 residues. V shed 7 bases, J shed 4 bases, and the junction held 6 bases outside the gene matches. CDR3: CASTARGLYGYTF. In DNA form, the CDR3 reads TGTGCCAGCACGGCGAGGGGGCTCTATGGCTACACCTTC.

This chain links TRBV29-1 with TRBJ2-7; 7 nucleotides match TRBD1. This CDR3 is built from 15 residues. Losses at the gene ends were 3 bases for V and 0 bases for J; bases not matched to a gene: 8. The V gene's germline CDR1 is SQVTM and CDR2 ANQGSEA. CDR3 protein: CSVEMVRGYSYEQYF. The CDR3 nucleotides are TGCAGCGTTGAGATGGTCAGGGGGTACTCCTACGAGCAGTACTTC.

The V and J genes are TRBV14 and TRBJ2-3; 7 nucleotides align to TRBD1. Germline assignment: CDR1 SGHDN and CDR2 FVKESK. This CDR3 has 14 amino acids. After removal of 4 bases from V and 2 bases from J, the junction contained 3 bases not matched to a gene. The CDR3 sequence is CASSPQGYTDTQYF. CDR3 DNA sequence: TGTGCCAGCAGCCCACAGGGGTACACAGATACGCAGTATTTT.

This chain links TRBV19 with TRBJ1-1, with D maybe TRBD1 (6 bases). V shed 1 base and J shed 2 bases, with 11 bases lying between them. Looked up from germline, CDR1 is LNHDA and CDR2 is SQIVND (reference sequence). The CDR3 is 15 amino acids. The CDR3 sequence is CASSIGGQGNTEAFF. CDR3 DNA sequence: TGTGCCAGTAGTATAGGGGGGCAGGGTAACACTGAAGCTTTCTTT.

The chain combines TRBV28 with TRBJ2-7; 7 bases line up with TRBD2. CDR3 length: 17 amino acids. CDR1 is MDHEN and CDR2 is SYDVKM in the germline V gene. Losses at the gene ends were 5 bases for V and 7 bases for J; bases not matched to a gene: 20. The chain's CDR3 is CASSTRAMGRAVGEQYF. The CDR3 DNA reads TGTGCCAGCAGTACGAGGGCCATGGGGAGGGCCGTCGGGGAGCAGTACTTC.

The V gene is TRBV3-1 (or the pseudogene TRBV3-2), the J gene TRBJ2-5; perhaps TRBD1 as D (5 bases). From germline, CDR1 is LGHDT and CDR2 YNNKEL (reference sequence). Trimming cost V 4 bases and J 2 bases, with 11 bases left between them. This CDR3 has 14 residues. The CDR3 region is CASSPLDKQETQYF. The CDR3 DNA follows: TGTGCCAGCAGCCCCTTGGACAAGCAAGAGACCCAGTACTTC.

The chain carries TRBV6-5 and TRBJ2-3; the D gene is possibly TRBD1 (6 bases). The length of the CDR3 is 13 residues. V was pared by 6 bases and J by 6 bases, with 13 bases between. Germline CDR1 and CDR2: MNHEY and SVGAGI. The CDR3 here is CASSGTRSDTQYF. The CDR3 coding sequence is TGTGCCAGCAGCGGGACAAGAAGTGATACGCAGTATTTT.

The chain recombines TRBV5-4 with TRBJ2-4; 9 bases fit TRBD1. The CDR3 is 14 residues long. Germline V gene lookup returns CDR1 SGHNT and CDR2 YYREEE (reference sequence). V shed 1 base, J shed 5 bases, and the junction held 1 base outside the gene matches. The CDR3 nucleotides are TGTGCCAGCAGCTTGAGGGACAGGGAAAACATTCAGTACTTC. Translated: CASSLRDRENIQYF.

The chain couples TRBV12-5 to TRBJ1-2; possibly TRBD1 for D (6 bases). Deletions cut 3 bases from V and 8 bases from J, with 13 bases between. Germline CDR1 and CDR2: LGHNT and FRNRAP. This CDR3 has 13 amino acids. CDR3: CASGFTGIPGYTF. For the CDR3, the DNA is TGTGCTAGTGGTTTCACAGGGATCCCGGGCTACACCTTC.

CDR3 in amino acids: CSVILGSETQYF. In nucleotides, the CDR3 is TGCAGCGTAATACTAGGGAGCGAGACCCAGTACTTC. The rearrangement joins TRBV29-1 to TRBJ2-5; D is perhaps TRBD2 (5 bases). V was shortened by 6 bases and J by 5 bases, with 13 bases between the two germline ends. CDR1 and CDR2 from the germline V gene are SQVTM and ANQGSEA. The CDR3 length is 12 residues.

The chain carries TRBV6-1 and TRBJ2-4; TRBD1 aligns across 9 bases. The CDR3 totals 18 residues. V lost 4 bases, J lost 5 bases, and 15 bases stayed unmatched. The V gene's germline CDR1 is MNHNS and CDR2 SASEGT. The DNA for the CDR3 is TGTGCCAGCAGTGCGCGAGGGGGACAGGGAGGTGTCCAAAACATTCAGTACTTC. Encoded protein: CASSARGGQGGVQNIQYF.

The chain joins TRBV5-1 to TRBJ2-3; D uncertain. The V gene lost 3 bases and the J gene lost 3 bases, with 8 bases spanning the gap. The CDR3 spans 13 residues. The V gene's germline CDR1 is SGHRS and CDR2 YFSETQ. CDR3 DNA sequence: TGCGCCAGCAGCTCGTCGGGTACAGATACGCAGTATTTT. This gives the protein CASSSSGTDTQYF.

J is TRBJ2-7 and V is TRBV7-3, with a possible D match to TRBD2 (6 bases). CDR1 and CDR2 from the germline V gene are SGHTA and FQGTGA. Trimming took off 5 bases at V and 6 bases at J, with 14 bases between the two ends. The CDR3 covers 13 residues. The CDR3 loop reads CASSPTGLAEQYF. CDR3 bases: TGTGCCAGCAGCCCAACGGGACTGGCCGAGCAGTACTTC.

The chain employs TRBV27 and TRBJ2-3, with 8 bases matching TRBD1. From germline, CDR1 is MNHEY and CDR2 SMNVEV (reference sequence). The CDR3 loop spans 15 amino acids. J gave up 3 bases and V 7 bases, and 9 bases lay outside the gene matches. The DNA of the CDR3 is TGTGCCAGCACGGGAAGGACAGGGCCAACAGATACGCAGTATTTT. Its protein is CASTGRTGPTDTQYF.

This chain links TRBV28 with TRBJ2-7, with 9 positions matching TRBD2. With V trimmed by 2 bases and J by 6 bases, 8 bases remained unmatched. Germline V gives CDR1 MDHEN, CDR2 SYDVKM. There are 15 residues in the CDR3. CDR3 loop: CASSLSGRRGGEQYF. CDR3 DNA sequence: TGTGCCAGCAGTTTAAGCGGGAGGAGAGGGGGCGAGCAGTACTTC.

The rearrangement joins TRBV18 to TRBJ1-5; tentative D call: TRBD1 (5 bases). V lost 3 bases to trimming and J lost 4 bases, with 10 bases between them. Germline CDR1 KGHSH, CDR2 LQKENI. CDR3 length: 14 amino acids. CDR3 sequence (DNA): TGTGCCAGCTCACCCGGGGGTTTAAATCAGCCCCAGCATTTT. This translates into CASSPGGLNQPQHF.

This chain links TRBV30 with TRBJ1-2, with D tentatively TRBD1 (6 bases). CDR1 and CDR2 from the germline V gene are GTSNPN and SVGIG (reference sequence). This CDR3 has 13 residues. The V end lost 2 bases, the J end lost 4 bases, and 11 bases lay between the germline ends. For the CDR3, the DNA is TGTGCCTGGAGTACTGGACAGCTCTATGGCTACACCTTC. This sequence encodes CAWSTGQLYGYTF.

This chain's CDR3 is CASSLGGQGNSPLHF. Written as DNA, the CDR3 is TGTGCCAGCAGCTTGGGAGGACAGGGAAATTCACCCCTCCACTTT. The rearrangement uses TRBV7-3 and TRBJ1-6; TRBD1 agrees at 8 bases. The CDR3 is 15 residues long. With 3 bases clipped from V and 7 bases from J, the junction kept 5 bases outside the gene matches. CDR1 is SGHTA, CDR2 FQGTGA, per germline.

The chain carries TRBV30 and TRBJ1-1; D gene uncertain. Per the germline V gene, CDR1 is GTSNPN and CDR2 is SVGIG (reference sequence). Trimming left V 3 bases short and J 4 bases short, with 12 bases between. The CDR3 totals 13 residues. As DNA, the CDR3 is TGTGCCTGGAGCGGGTCCATGACCACTGAAGCTTTCTTT. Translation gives CAWSGSMTTEAFF.

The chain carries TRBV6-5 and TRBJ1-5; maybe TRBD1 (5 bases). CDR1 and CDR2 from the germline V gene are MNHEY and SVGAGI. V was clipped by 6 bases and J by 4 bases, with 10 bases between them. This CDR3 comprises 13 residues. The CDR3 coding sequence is TGTGCCAGCAGCGCAGGGCGGAATCAGCCCCAGCATTTT. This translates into CASSAGRNQPQHF.

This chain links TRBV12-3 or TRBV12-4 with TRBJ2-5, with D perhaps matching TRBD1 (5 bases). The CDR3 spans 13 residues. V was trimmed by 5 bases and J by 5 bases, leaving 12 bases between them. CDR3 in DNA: TGTGCCAGCAGTCCCCAAAAGGGGGAGACCCAGTACTTC. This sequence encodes CASSPQKGETQYF.

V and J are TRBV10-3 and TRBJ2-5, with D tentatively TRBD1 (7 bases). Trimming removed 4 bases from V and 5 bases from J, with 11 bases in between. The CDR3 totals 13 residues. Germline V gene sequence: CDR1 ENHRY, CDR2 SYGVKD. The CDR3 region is CAISARGDETQYF. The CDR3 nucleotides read TGTGCCATCAGTGCCAGGGGGGATGAGACCCAGTACTTC.